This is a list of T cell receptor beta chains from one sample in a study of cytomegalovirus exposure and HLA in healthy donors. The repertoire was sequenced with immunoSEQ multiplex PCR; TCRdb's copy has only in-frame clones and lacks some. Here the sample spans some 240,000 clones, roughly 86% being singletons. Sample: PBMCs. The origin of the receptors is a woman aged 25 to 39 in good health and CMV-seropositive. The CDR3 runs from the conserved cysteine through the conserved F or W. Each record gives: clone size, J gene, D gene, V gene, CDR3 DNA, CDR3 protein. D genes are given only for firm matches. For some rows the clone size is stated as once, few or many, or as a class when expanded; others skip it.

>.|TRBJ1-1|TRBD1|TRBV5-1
TGCGCCAGCAGCTTAATGACAGGGGGGAACACTGAAGCTTTCTTT
CASSLMTGGNTEAFF
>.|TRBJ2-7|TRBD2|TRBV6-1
TGTGCCAGCCTCCCCCTAGCGGGATCCTACGAGCAGTACTTC
CASLPLAGSYEQYF
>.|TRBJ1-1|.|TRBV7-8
TGTGCCAGCAGCTTAGAAGGATTCTTTGGGGGGAATGGAGGTGAAGCTTTCTTT
CASSLEGFFGGNGGEAFF
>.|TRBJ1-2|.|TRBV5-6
TGTGCCAGCAGCTTTGCTACAGGCACCTATGGCTACACCTTC
CASSFATGTYGYTF
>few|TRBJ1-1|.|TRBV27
TGTGCCAGCTGGGCTCAGGCTGGTGAAGCTTTCTTT
CASWAQAGEAFF
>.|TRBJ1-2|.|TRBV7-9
TGTGCCAGCAGCTTAGCGTCGAGCGAGGCAGTCGATGGCTACACCTTC
CASSLASSEAVDGYTF
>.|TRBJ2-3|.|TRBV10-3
TGTGCCATCAGTGTGTTTGTCTTACAAAACACAGATACGCAGTATTTT
CAISVFVLQNTDTQYF
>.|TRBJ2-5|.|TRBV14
TGTGCCAGCAGCCCGCAAACTGTTAGCGGAGTGTACTTC
CASSPQTVSGVYF
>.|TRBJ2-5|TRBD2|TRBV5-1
TGCGCCAGCAGCTTGTGGGCTAGCGGGAGTGCCCAAGAGACCCAGTACTTC
CASSLWASGSAQETQYF
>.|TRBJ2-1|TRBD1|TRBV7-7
TGTGCCAGCAGCTTAAGACAGGGGAACTACAATGAGCAGTTCTTC
CASSLRQGNYNEQFF
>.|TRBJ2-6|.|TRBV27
TGTGCCAGCAGTCCACTTGGTATGTCTGGGGCCAACGTCCTGACTTTC
CASSPLGMSGANVLTF
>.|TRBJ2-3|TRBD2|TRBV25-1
TGTGCCAGCAGTGAAGGGGGGGGACCTAGAAGCACAGATACGCAGTATTTT
CASSEGGGPRSTDTQYF
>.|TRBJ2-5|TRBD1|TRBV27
TGTGCCAGCAGTTACTACAGGGGGCGCGAAGAGACCCAGTACTTC
CASSYYRGREETQYF
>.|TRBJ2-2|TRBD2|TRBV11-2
TGTGCCAGCAGCTTAGTCGGGACTAGCGGGAACACCGGGGAGCTGTTTTTT
CASSLVGTSGNTGELFF
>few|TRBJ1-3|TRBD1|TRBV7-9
TGTGCCAGCAGCTTGGGACAGGGACTCTACTCTGGAAACACCATATATTTT
CASSLGQGLYSGNTIYF